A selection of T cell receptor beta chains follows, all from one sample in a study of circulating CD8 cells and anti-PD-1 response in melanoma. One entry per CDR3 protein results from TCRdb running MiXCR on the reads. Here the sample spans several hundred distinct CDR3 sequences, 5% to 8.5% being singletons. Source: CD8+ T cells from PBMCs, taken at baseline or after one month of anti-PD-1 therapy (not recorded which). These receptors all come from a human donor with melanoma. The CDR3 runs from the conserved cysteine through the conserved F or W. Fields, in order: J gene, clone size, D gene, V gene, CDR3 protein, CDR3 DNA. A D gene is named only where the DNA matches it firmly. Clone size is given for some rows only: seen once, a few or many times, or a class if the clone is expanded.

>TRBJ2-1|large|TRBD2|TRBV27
CASMGGDSYNEQFF
TGTGCCAGCATGGGGGGGGACTCCTACAATGAGCAGTTCTTC
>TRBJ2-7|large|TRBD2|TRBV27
CASSLSSLAVHYEQYF
TGTGCCAGCAGTTTATCATCACTAGCGGTTCACTACGAGCAGTACTTC
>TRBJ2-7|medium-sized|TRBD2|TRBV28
CASSFGLAEYF
TGTGCCAGCAGTTTCGGACTAGCTGAGTACTTC
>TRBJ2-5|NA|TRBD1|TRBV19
CASSIDRPGQGGETQYF
TGTGCCAGTAGTATAGATCGGCCGGGACAGGGAGGAGAGACCCAGTACTTC
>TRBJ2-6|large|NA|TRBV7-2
CASSLPEAGANVLTF
TGTGCCAGCAGCTTGCCAGAAGCTGGGGCCAACGTCCTGACTTTC
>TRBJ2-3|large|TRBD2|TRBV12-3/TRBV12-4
CASTLGAGGVTDTQYF
TGTGCCAGCACTCTAGGCGCGGGAGGAGTCACAGATACGCAGTATTTT
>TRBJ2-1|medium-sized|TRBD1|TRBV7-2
CASSPDRGVYNEQFF
TGTGCCAGCAGCCCAGACAGGGGGGTCTACAATGAGCAGTTCTTC
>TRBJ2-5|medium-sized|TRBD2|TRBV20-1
CSARDGDGRQETQYF
TGCAGTGCTAGAGATGGGGACGGGAGGCAAGAGACCCAGTACTTC
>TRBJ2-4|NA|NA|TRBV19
CASTGSFYDIQYF
TGTGCCAGTACGGGCAGCTTTTATGACATTCAGTACTTC
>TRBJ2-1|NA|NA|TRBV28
CASSLGRIAHNEQFF
TGTGCCAGCAGTTTAGGGCGGATAGCCCACAATGAGCAGTTCTTC
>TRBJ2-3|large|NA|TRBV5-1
CASSLGGEGPDTQYF
TGCGCCAGCAGCTTGGGGGGAGAGGGGCCAGATACGCAGTATTTT
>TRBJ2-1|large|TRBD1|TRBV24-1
CATSGTGLYNEQFF
TGTGCCACCTCCGGGACAGGACTCTACAATGAGCAGTTCTTC
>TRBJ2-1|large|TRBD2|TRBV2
CASSELAGNNEQFF
TGTGCCAGCAGTGAACTAGCGGGGAACAATGAGCAGTTCTTC
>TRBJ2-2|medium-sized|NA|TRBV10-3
CAISDGVAGELFF
TGTGCCATCAGTGATGGAGTGGCCGGGGAGCTGTTTTTT
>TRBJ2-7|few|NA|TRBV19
CASSTTAKMTYEQYF
TGTGCCAGTAGTACGACCGCAAAGATGACCTACGAGCAGTACTTC
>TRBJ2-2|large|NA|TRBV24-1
CATSVRSPGELFF
TGTGCCACCAGTGTAAGGAGCCCCGGGGAGCTGTTTTTT
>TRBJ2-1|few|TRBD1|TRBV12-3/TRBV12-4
CASSPGTGEYNEQFF
TGTGCCAGCAGTCCCGGGACAGGGGAATACAATGAGCAGTTCTTC
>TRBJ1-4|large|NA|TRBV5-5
CASSLSVGTAEKLFF
TGTGCCAGCAGCTTGTCGGTAGGGACGGCCGAAAAACTGTTTTTT
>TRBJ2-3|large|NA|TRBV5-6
CASSTTDTQYF
TGTGCCAGCAGCACCACAGATACGCAGTATTTT
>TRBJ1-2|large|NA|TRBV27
CASSLDPGNGYTF
TGTGCCAGCAGTTTAGATCCAGGAAATGGCTACACCTTC
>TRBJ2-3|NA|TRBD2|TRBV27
CVTLGLAVPDTQYF
TGTGTCACCCTGGGACTAGCGGTTCCAGATACGCAGTATTTT
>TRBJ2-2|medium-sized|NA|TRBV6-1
CALERLAVVAGELFF
TGTGCCCTTGAAAGGCTGGCAGTCGTCGCCGGGGAGCTGTTTTTT
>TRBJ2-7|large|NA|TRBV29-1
CSVEASVGEQYF
TGCAGCGTTGAAGCCAGCGTGGGGGAGCAGTACTTC